This TCR beta chain was identified during a study of T-cell reconstitution after alpha-beta-depleted transplantation in children. This clonotype appeared a few times. Unique molecular identifiers were used to barcode this TCRbeta library. TCRdb re-analysed the PCR reads in MiXCR, keeping a single row per CDR3 protein. The table includes approximately 350,000 distinct CDR3 sequences, over 9% detected once. The CDR3 runs 16 residues. The V end was cut by 0 bases, the J end by 1 base, with 12 bases between. This chain links TRBV12-3 or TRBV12-4 with TRBJ1-1; TRBD1 is a possible D gene (5 bases). The sequence came from a human donor who donated a stem cell graft to a child with acute lymphoblastic leukemia. This specimen was PBMCs from the stem cell graft donor, taken from the stem cell graft. For the CDR3, the DNA is TGTGCCAGCAGTTTAGCGATGTGGGGCGCGAACACTGAAGCTTTCTTT. Translated: CASSLAMWGANTEAFF.